This T cell receptor beta chain was found in a study of T-cell reconstitution after alpha-beta-depleted transplantation in children. Whole-study findings and limits: It was newly produced T cells that mostly accounted for T-cell counts and diversity one year after transplant. Approximately two months post-transplant, alpha-beta T cells reportedly originated from several hundred expanded graft clones. Some patients' high day-60 TCRbeta diversity was attributed to recipient cells surviving conditioning.

A word on this clonotype: Its antigen remains unknown.

The library targeted TCRbeta and was prepared with unique molecular identifiers. A single record per CDR3 protein comes from TCRdb applying MiXCR to the PCR reads. The sample holds more than 500,000 distinct CDR3 sequences, 11% seen once. V was pared by 8 bases and J by 5 bases, with 16 bases between. The CDR3 totals 13 residues. Per the germline V gene, CDR1 is MNHNS and CDR2 is SASEGT. The specimen comprised PBMCs, mostly from graft donor cells, sampled 180 days after TCRalphabeta/CD19-depleted stem cell transplant. The clonotype was recovered from a female patient aged 2 to 10 who had a stem cell transplant for aplastic anemia, so the T cells may come from the graft donor. This rearrangement joins TRBV6-1 to TRBJ2-7; the D is unclear. The CDR3 region has the DNA TGTGCCAGCGGACGGACGAGATCGGACGAGCAGTACGTC. Protein product: CASGRTRSDEQYV.